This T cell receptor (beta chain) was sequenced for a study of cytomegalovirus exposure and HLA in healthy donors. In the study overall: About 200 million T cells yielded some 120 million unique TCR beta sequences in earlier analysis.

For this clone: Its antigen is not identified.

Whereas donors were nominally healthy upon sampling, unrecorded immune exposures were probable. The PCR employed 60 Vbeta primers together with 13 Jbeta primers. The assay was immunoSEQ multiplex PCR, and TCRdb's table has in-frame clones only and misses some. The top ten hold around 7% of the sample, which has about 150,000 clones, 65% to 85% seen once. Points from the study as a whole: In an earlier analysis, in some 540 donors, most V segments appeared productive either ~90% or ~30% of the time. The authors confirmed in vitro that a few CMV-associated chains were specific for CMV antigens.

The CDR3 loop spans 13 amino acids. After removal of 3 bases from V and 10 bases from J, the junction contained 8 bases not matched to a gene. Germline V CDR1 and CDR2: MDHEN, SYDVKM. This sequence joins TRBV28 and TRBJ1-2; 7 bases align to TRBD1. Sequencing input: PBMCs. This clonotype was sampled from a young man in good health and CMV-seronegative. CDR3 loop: CASSFPGGPDYTF. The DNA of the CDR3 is TGTGCCAGCAGTTTTCCAGGGGGTCCGGACTACACCTTC.